These 22 T cell receptor beta chains came from one sample sequenced in a study of T-cell reconstitution after alpha-beta-depleted transplantation in children. The TCRbeta library was prepared with unique molecular identifiers. A single record per CDR3 protein comes from TCRdb applying MiXCR to the PCR reads. The sample has about 260,000 distinct CDR3 sequences, around 7.8% seen once. The specimen was PBMCs, mostly from graft donor cells, collected 180 days after TCRalphabeta/CD19-depleted stem cell transplant. These receptors were collected from a male patient younger than 18 who had a stem cell transplant for acute lymphoblastic leukemia, so the T cells may come from the graft donor.

In its sample, this clonotype was seen many times. The chain is built from TRBV28 and TRBJ2-7, with 10 bases matching TRBD2. CDR3 size: 21 residues. V shed 5 bases, J shed 5 bases, and the junction held 27 bases outside the gene matches. CDR1 MDHEN and CDR2 SYDVKM come from the germline V gene. The CDR3 spells CASSPKRLPDRGAGGPHEQYF. CDR3 nucleotide sequence: TGTGCCAGCAGTCCAAAAAGACTTCCTGACAGGGGAGCGGGAGGGCCCCACGAGCAGTACTTC.

This clonotype was recorded many times. The chain employs TRBV7-9 and TRBJ2-1; TRBD2 aligns across 13 bases. The trim removed 5 bases at V and 7 bases at J, leaving 8 bases unmatched. This CDR3 has 16 amino acids. Germline values: CDR1 SEHNR, CDR2 FQNEAQ (reference sequence). For the CDR3, the DNA is TGTGCCAGCAGCCCAGGACTAGCGGGAGTAAGAAATGAGCAGTTCTTC. The encoded protein is CASSPGLAGVRNEQFF. The full variable domain, with the rest looked up from reference TRBV7-9 and TRBJ2-1, is DTGVSQNPRHKITKRGQNVTFRCDPISEHNRLYWYRQTLGQGPEFLTYFQNEAQLEKSRLLSDRFSAERPKGSFSTLEIQRTEQGDSAMYLCASSPGLAGVRNEQFFGPGTRLTVL.

In its sample, this clonotype was seen many times. The chain combines TRBV7-8 with TRBJ2-3, with 14 bases lining up with TRBD2. Per germline, CDR1 SGHVS and CDR2 FQNEAQ. The CDR3 loop spans 16 amino acids. V lost 4 bases and J lost 4; bases outside the gene matches: 4. The CDR3 loop is CASSSPGLAGADTQYF. CDR3 in DNA: TGTGCCAGCAGCTCGCCGGGACTAGCGGGAGCAGATACGCAGTATTTT.

This sequence joins TRBV10-3 and TRBJ1-4; 8 bases are shared with TRBD1. The CDR3 has 14 residues. The junction had 8 bases not matched to a gene; V was cut back by 3 bases and J by 11 bases. Germline V gives CDR1 ENHRY, CDR2 SYGVKD. The CDR3 reads CAISDGQGYPKLFF. CDR3 in DNA: TGTGCCATCAGTGACGGACAGGGCTACCCGAAACTGTTTTTT.

This clonotype was detected ten times or more. The chain is built from TRBV4-1 and TRBJ2-1; the D is unclear. Germline V lookup: CDR1 MGHRA, CDR2 YSYEKL. CDR3 length equals 11 residues. Trimming removed 5 bases at V and 10 bases at J, with 9 bases between. CDR3: CASSIPSEQFF. Written as DNA, the CDR3 is TGCGCCAGCAGCATACCCTCCGAGCAGTTCTTC.

This clonotype showed up many times. V gene TRBV6-2 or TRBV6-3 combines with J gene TRBJ2-1, with D maybe TRBD2 (5 bases). Trimming removed 8 bases from V and 3 bases from J, with 17 bases in between. Germline CDR1 and CDR2: MNHEY and SVGEGT. The CDR3 loop spans 15 amino acids. CDR3 residues: CASAPWTPNYNEQFF. CDR3 in DNA: TGTGCCAGCGCGCCATGGACTCCAAACTACAATGAGCAGTTCTTC.

This clonotype was detected many times. The rearrangement uses TRBV20-1 and TRBJ2-1; 9 bases are shared with TRBD2. The ends lost 1 base at V and 5 bases at J; junction bases unmatched: 9. Germline-derived CDR1 and CDR2 are DFQATT and SNEGSKA (reference sequence). The CDR3 covers 16 residues. The CDR3 nucleotides are TGCAGTGCTAGAGTCGGGCTTAGACTAGCGGACAATGAGCAGTTCTTC. It translates to CSARVGLRLADNEQFF.

This clonotype was counted many times. The chain carries TRBV12-3 or TRBV12-4 and TRBJ2-7; TRBD2 agrees at 9 bases. This CDR3 is built from 14 residues. V was pared by 5 bases and J by 9 bases, with 11 bases of the junction left unmatched. CDR3 sequence: CASSRTGTSPRQYF. The CDR3 DNA reads as TGTGCCAGCAGTCGGACCGGGACTAGCCCGCGGCAGTACTTC.

This clonotype appeared many times. The chain has TRBV4-3 and TRBJ1-1, with TRBD1 identical over 9 bases. Germline CDR1 and CDR2: LGHNA and YSLEER. CDR3 length equals 16 residues. Trimming took 3 bases from V and 0 from J; bases not matched to a gene: 5. CDR3 sequence reads: CASSQGTGKLNTEAFF. The CDR3 coding sequence is TGCGCCAGCAGCCAGGGGACAGGGAAATTGAACACTGAAGCTTTCTTT.

At least ten counts were recorded for this clonotype. The chain is built from TRBV29-1 and TRBJ1-2; 10 bases map to TRBD1. The CDR3 contains 13 residues. V trimming: 6 bases; J trimming: 5 bases; junction bases outside the gene matches: 6. Germline V lookup: CDR1 SQVTM, CDR2 ANQGSEA. CDR3 bases: TGCAGCGTCGGACAGGGGGAAGGGTATGGCTACACCTTC. Encoded protein: CSVGQGEGYGYTF.

Only one count was recorded for this clonotype. With a much larger clone just one base away, this may be a read error. The chain combines TRBV6-5 with TRBJ1-3, with D hard to call. Germline lookup yields CDR1 MNHEY and CDR2 SVGAGI. The CDR3 has 15 residues. CDR3 sequence (DNA): TGTGCCAGCAGTTACTCGACCGGTGGTGGAAACACCATATTTTTT. Translation gives CASSYSTGGGNTIFF.

Points on this clonotype: A clone one base away is much larger, so this may be a read error. This chain links TRBV6-1 with TRBJ2-5; 10 bases are shared with TRBD2. The CDR3 is made up of 17 amino acids. With 8 bases clipped from V and 5 bases from J, the junction kept 17 bases outside the gene matches. Germline V gives CDR1 MNHNS, CDR2 SASEGT. In nucleotides, the CDR3 is TGTGCCAGCTGTACCTCCTCTAGCGGGAGAGCGGGGGAGACCCAGTACTTC. It encodes CASCTSSSGRAGETQYF.

This clonotype was found many times. The V gene is TRBV7-2, the J gene TRBJ2-5; 8 bases agree with TRBD2. Germline CDR1 is SGHTA and CDR2 is FQGNSA. Trimming removed 5 bases from V and 2 bases from J; junction bases left unmatched: 7. The CDR3 is made up of 15 amino acids. The CDR3, as DNA: TGTGCCAGCAGCCGGGGGGGGGTCAATCAAGAGACCCAGTACTTC. Translated, it gives CASSRGGVNQETQYF.

V and J are TRBV20-1 and TRBJ2-2, with TRBD2 identical over 8 bases. CDR1 is DFQATT, CDR2 SNEGSKA, per germline (reference sequence). Germline trimming cut 0 bases from V and 5 bases from J; bases unmatched to any gene: 8. CDR3 length: 16 residues. CDR3 bases: TGCAGTGCTAGAGACCCTCGGGCGGGGGGTACCGGGGAGCTGTTTTTT. Its protein is CSARDPRAGGTGELFF.

This clonotype occurred many times. The V call is TRBV2, the J call TRBJ2-3; 8 nucleotides agree with TRBD2. CDR1 and CDR2 from the germline V gene are SNHLY and FYNNEI. With 8 bases clipped from V and 3 bases from J, the junction kept 4 bases outside the gene matches. This CDR3 comprises 13 residues. The CDR3 bases are TGTGCCAGCGAAGCGGGAGATACAGATACGCAGTATTTT. Translated, it gives CASEAGDTDTQYF. Complete variable domain (other parts from reference TRBV2 and TRBJ2-3): EPEVTQTPSHQVTQMGQEVILRCVPISNHLYFYWYRQILGQKVEFLVSFYNNEISEKSEIFDDQFSVERPDGSNFTLKIRSTKLEDSAMYFCASEAGDTDTQYFGPGTRLTVL.

Concerning this clonotype itself: Being one base from a much bigger clone, this may be a read error. The CDR3 ends on some other residue instead of the conserved phenylalanine or tryptophan, so this is likely a read error. This chain links TRBV20-1 with TRBJ1-1, with D possibly being TRBD1 (6 bases). The V end was cut by 6 bases, the J end by 5 bases, with 19 bases between. There are 14 residues in the CDR3. The germline V gene has CDR1 DFQATT and CDR2 SNEGSKA (reference sequence). The CDR3 region has the DNA TGCAGTGCCCCCCGAACCGAGGGGGGGACTGAAGCTTTCCTT. It specifies CSAPRTEGGTEAFL.

This clonotype was observed at least ten times. This chain joins TRBV27 and TRBJ2-2, with 14 bases identical to TRBD2. This CDR3 has 17 residues. In germline, CDR1 is MNHEY, CDR2 SMNVEV (reference sequence). V gave up 4 bases and J gave up 1 base; unmatched junction bases: 2. CDR3 protein: CASSSGTSGGNTGELFF. The CDR3, as DNA: TGTGCCAGCAGTTCCGGGACTAGCGGGGGGAACACCGGGGAGCTGTTTTTT.

The gene calls are TRBV13 and TRBJ2-7, with TRBD1 matching 9 bases. The CDR3 has 15 amino acids. The V segment lost 6 bases and the J segment 4 bases; nucleotides outside the gene matches: 10. CDR1 PRHDT and CDR2 FYEKMQ come from the germline V gene (reference sequence). CDR3 coding DNA: TGTGCCAGCAGTTCCCTGGGACAGGGATTATACGAGCAGTACTTC. It yields the protein CASSSLGQGLYEQYF.

The table lists this clonotype with many counts. The rearrangement uses TRBV5-1 and TRBJ2-3; the D is unclear. The CDR3 is 17 residues long. CDR1 is SGHRS, CDR2 YFSETQ, per germline. V was clipped by 4 bases and J by 2 bases, with 20 bases between them. DNA of the CDR3: TGCGCCAGCAGCCGCCCCCGAGGACCCTCTTACACAGATACGCAGTATTTT. Encoded protein: CASSRPRGPSYTDTQYF.

Ten or more counts support this clonotype. The rearrangement uses TRBV3-1 and TRBJ2-7, with D unclear. This CDR3 is 12 amino acids long. From germline, CDR1 is LGHDT and CDR2 YNNKEL (reference sequence). V gave up 6 bases and J gave up 0 bases, with 6 bases separating them. In DNA, the CDR3 is TGTGCCAGCAGTTTCTACTCCTACGAGCAGTACTTC. Translated, it gives CASSFYSYEQYF.

The V and J genes are TRBV20-1 and TRBJ1-2, with 8 bases lining up with TRBD1. With 3 bases clipped from V and 8 bases from J, the junction kept 2 bases outside the gene matches. CDR3 length: 11 residues. Germline CDR1 DFQATT, CDR2 SNEGSKA (reference sequence). CDR3 loop: CSARGDRGYTF. The CDR3 DNA sequence: TGCAGTGCTAGGGGGGACAGGGGCTACACCTTC.

The V call is TRBV4-1, the J call TRBJ2-1, with 7 nucleotides matching TRBD2. Per the germline V gene, CDR1 is MGHRA and CDR2 is YSYEKL. The V segment lost 9 bases and the J segment 9 bases; nucleotides outside the gene matches: 20. The CDR3 is 16 residues long. CDR3 coding DNA: TGCGCCAGTAGAAGCCTTTTGGGGGGGGGACCCGGTGAGCAGTTCTTC. The encoded protein is CASRSLLGGGPGEQFF.